The text below deals with one T cell receptor beta chain. The antigen is unknown. The data derive from a study of human T cells and chemical hapten exposure. Study-level findings and limits: The presence of alopecia in the donors means their immune response may differ from healthy people's.

Time point in this sample: patch test 1, 2 weeks after DPC sensitization. Sample treatment: therapeutic diphenylcyclopropenone sensitization with weekly scalp DPC. TCRdb re-derived calls from the RACE reads in MiXCR, one entry per CDR3 protein. Of more than 95,000 distinct CDR3 sequences in the sample, about 12% are singletons; the top ten hold around 1.4%. This CDR3 region has 14 residues. Germline assignment: CDR1 SGHAT and CDR2 FQNNGV. V gave up 5 bases and J gave up 4 bases, with 13 bases separating them. The chain employs TRBV11-2 and TRBJ2-3; D is possibly TRBD1 or TRBD2 (5 bases each). The material sequenced was whole blood, taken in connection with sensitization to the hapten diphenylcyclopropenone (DPC). This TCR came from a woman aged 50 to 60 with alopecia areata. Some clones in this sample may be carry-over from other donors' samples. The CDR3 DNA is TGTGCCAGCAGCGGGACCTACGGCCCAGATACGCAGTATTTT. The encoded protein is CASSGTYGPDTQYF. The full variable domain, rest sourced from reference TRBV11-2 and TRBJ2-3, is EAGVAQSPRYKIIEKRQSVAFWCNPISGHATLYWYQQILGQGPKLLIQFQNNGVVDDSQLPKDRFSAERLKGVDSTLKIQPAKLEDSAVYLCASSGTYGPDTQYFGPGTRLTVL.